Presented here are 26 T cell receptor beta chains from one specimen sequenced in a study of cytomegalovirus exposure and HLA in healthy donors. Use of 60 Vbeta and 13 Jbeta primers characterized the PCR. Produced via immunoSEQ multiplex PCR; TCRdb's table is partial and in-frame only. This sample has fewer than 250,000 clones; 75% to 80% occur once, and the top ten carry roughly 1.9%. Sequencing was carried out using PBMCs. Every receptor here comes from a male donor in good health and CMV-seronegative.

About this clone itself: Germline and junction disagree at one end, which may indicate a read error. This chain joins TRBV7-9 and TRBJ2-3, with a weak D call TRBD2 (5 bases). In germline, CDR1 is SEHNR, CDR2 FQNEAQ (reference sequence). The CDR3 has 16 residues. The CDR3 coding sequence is TGTTCCAGCAGCTCTAACGAGGAAGGGAGAACAGATACGCAGTATTTT. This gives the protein CSSSSNEEGRTDTQYF.

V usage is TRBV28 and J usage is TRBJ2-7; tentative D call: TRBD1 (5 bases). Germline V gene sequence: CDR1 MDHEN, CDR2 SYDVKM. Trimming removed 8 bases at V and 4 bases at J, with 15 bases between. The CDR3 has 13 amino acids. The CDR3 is CASVGRGRYEQYF. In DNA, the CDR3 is TGTGCCAGCGTGGGTAGGGGAAGGTACGAGCAGTACTTC.

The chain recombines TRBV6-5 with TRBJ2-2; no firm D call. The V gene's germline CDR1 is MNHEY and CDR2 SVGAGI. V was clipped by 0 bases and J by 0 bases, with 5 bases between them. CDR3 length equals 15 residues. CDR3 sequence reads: CASSYSRSNTGELFF. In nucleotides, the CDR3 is TGTGCCAGCAGTTACTCGAGGTCGAACACCGGGGAGCTGTTTTTT.

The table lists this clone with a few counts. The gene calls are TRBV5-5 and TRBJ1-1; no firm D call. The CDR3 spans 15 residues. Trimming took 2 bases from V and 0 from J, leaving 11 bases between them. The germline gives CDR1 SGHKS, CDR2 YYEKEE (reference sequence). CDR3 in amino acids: CASSLLHSLNTEAFF. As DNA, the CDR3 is TGTGCCAGCAGCTTACTCCACAGTCTGAACACTGAAGCTTTCTTT.

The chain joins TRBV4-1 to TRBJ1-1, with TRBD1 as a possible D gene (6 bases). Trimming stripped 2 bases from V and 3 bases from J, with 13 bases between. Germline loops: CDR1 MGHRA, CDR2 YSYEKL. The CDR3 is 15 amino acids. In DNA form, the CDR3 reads TGCGCCAGCAGCCAACAGGGGCCTTGGGACACTGAAGCTTTCTTT. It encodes CASSQQGPWDTEAFF.

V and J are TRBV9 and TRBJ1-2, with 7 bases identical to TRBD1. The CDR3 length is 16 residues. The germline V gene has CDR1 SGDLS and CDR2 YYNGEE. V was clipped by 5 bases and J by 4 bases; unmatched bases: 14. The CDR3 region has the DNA TGTGCCAGCAGAGGGGGTGGGGGACAGCAAATCTATGGCTACACCTTC. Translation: CASRGGGGQQIYGYTF. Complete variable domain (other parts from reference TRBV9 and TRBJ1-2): DSGVTQTPKHLITATGQRVTLRCSPRSGDLSVYWYQQSLDQGLQFLIQYYNGEERAKGNILERFSAQQFPDLHSELNLSSLELGDSALYFCASRGGGGQQIYGYTFGSGTRLTVV.

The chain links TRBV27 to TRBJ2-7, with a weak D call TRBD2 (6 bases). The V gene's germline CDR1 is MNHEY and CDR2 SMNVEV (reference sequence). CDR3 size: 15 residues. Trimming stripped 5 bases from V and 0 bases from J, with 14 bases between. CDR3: CASSPVEGFSYEQYF. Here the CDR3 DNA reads TGTGCCAGCAGTCCAGTGGAGGGTTTCTCCTACGAGCAGTACTTC.

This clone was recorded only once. As DNA, the CDR3 is TGTGCCAGCAGTACCGGGACTAGCGGGAGTAAGGGGTACAATGAGCAGTTCTTC. Its translation: CASSTGTSGSKGYNEQFF. V usage is TRBV27 and J usage is TRBJ2-1; 14 bases are a match to TRBD2. The germline V gene has CDR1 MNHEY and CDR2 SMNVEV (reference sequence). This CDR3 comprises 18 residues. Germline trimming cut 5 bases from V and 4 bases from J; bases unmatched to any gene: 10.

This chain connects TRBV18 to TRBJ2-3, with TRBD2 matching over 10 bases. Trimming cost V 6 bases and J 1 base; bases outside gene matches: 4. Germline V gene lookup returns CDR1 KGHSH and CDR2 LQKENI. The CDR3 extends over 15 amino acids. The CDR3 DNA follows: TGTGCCAGCTCGCCCAGCGGGGGGGGCACAGATACGCAGTATTTT. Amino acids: CASSPSGGGTDTQYF.

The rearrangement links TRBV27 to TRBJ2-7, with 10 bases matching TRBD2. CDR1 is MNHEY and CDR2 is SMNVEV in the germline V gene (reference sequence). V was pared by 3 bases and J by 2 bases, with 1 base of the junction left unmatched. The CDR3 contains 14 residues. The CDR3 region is CASSFLAGAYEQYF. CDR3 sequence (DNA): TGTGCCAGCAGTTTTCTAGCGGGGGCCTACGAGCAGTACTTC.

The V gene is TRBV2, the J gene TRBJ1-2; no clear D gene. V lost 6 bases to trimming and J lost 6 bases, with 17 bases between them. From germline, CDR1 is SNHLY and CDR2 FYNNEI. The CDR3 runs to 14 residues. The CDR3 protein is CASSPRVYKNGYTF. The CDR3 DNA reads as TGTGCCAGCAGCCCACGGGTCTACAAGAATGGCTACACCTTC.

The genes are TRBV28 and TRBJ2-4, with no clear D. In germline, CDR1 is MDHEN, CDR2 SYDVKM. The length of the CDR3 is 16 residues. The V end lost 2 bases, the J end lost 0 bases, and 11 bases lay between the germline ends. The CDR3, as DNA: TGTGCCAGCAGTTTAGCGGTGGGTTTAGCCAAAAACATTCAGTACTTC. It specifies CASSLAVGLAKNIQYF.

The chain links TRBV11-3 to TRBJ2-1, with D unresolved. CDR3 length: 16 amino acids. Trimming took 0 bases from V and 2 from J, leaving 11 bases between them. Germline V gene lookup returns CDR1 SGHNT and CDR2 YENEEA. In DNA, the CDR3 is TGTGCCAGCAGCTTAGATCGGTCCCTACCCTACAATGAGCAGTTCTTC. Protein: CASSLDRSLPYNEQFF.

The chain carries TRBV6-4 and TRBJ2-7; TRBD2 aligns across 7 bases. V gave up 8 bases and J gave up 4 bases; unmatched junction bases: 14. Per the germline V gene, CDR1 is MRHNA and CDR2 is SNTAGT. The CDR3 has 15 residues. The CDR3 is CASSPGRVGVYEQYF. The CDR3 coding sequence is TGTGCCAGCTCCCCAGGGAGGGTCGGGGTTTACGAGCAGTACTTC.

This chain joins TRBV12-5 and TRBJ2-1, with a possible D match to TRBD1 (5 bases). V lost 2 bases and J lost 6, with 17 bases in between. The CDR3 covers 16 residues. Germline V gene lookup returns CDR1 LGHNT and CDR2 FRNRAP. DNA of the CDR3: TGTGCTAGTGGTTTGACCCCAGGGATGTTTGGCAATGAGCAGTTCTTC. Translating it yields CASGLTPGMFGNEQFF.

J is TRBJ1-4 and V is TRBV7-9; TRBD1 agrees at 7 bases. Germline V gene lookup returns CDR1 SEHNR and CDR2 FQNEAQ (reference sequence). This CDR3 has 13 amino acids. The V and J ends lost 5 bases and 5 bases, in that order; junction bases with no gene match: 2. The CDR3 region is CASSPTGNEKLFF. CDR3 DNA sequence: TGTGCCAGCAGCCCGACAGGGAATGAAAAACTGTTTTTT.

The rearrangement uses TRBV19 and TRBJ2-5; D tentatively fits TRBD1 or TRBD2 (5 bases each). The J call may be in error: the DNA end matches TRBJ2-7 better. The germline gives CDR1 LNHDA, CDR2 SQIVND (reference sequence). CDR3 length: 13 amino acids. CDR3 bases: TGTGCCAGTAGTATGTTGGGGGCCTACGAGCAGTACTTC. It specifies CASSMLGAYEQYF.

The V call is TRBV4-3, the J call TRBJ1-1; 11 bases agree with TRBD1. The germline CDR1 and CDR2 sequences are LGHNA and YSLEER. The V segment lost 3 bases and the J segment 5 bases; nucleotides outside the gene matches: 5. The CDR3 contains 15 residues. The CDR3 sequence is CASSQGQGVTTEAFF. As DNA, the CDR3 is TGCGCCAGCAGCCAGGGACAGGGGGTTACTACTGAAGCTTTCTTT.

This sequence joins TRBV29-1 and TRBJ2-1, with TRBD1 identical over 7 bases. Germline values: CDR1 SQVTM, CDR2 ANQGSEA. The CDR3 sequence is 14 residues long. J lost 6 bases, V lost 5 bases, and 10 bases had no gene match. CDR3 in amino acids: CSVPDRSIRNEQFF. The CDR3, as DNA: TGCAGCGTTCCGGACAGGTCGATACGCAATGAGCAGTTCTTC.

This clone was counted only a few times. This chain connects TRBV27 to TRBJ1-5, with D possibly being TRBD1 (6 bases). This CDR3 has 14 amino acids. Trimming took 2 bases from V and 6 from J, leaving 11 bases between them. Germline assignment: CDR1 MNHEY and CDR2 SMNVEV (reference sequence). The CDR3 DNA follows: TGTGCCAGCAGTTTAATCAGGGGTGGTCAGCCCCAGCATTTT. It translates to CASSLIRGGQPQHF.

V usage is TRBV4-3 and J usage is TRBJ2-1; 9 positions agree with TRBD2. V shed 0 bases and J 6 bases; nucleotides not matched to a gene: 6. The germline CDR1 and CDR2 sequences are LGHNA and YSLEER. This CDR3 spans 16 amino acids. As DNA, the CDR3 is TGCGCCAGCAGCCAAGATCGGGGTAGCGGGAGCAATGAGCAGTTCTTC. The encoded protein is CASSQDRGSGSNEQFF.

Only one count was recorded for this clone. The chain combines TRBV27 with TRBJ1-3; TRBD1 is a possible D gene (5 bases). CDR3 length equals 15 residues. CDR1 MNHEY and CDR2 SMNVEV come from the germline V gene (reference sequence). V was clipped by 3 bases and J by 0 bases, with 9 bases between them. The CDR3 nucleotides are TGTGCCAGCAGTTTGACGGGGGTCTCTGGAAACACCATATATTTT. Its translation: CASSLTGVSGNTIYF.

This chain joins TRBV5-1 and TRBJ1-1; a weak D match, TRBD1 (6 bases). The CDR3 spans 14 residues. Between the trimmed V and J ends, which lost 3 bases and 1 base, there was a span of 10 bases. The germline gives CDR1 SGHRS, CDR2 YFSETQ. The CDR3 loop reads CASSSQGRNTEAFF. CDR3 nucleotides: TGCGCCAGCAGCTCACAGGGCCGGAACACTGAAGCTTTCTTT. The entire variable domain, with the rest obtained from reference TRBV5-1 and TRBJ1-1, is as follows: KAGVTQTPRYLIKTRGQQVTLSCSPISGHRSVSWYQQTPGQGLQFLFEYFSETQRNKGNFPGRFSGRQFSNSRSEMNVSTLELGDSALYLCASSSQGRNTEAFFGQGTRLTVV.

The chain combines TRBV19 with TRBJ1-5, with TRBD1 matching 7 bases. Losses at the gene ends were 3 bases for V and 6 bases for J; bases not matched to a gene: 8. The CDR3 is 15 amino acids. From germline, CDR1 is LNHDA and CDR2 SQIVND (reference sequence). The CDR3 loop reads CASSIVGRGVQPQHF. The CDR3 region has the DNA TGTGCCAGTAGTATCGTTGGCAGGGGGGTTCAGCCCCAGCATTTT. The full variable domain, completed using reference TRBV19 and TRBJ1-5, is DGGITQSPKYLFRKEGQNVTLSCEQNLNHDAMYWYRQDPGQGLRLIYYSQIVNDFQKGDIAEGYSVSREKKESFPLTVTSAQKNPTAFYLCASSIVGRGVQPQHFGDGTRLSIL.

The CDR3 sequence: CASSGGGVNTGELFF. As DNA, the CDR3 is TGTGCCAGCAGTGGCGGGGGGGTAAACACCGGGGAGCTGTTTTTT. This chain joins TRBV28 and TRBJ2-2, with 9 bases that match TRBD2. The CDR3 is 15 amino acids. J lost 2 bases, V lost 5 bases, and 3 bases had no gene match. Looked up from germline, CDR1 is MDHEN and CDR2 is SYDVKM.

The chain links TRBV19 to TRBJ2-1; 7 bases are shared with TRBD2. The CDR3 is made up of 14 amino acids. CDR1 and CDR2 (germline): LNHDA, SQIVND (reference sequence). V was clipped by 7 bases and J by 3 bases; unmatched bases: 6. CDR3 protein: CASKGRGSYNEQFF. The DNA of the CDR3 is TGTGCCAGTAAGGGGCGGGGGAGCTACAATGAGCAGTTCTTC. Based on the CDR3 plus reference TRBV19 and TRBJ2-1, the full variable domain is DGGITQSPKYLFRKEGQNVTLSCEQNLNHDAMYWYRQDPGQGLRLIYYSQIVNDFQKGDIAEGYSVSREKKESFPLTVTSAQKNPTAFYLCASKGRGSYNEQFFGPGTRLTVL.